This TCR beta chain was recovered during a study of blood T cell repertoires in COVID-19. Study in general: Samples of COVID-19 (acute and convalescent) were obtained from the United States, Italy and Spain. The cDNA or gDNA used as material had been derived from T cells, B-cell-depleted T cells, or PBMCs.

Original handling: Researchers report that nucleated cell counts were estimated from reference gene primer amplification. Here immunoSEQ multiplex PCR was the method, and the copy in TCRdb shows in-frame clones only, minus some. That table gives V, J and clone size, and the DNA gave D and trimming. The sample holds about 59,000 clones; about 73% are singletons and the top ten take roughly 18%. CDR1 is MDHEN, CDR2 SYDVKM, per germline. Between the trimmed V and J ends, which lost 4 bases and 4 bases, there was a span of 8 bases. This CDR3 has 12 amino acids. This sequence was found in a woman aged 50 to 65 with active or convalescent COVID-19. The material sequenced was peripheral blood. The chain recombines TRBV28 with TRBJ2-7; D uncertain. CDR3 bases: TGTGCCAGCAGTTCTCAGGCATACGAGCAGTACTTC. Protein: CASSSQAYEQYF.